Listed below are T cell receptor beta chains from one sample, sequenced in a study of Graves' ophthalmopathy and Graves' hyperthyroidism. TCRdb recomputed calls from the multiplex PCR reads with MiXCR, one row per CDR3 protein. The table shows hundreds of thousands of distinct CDR3 sequences, with roughly 41% occurring only once. Sequences were obtained from peripheral blood. The receptors were sampled from an adult man with Graves' ophthalmopathy. The CDR3 runs from the conserved cysteine through the conserved F or W. D genes are given only for firm matches. Clone size is stated in some rows and not others, as once, few, many or a class when expanded.

V	J	size	D	length	CDR3	DNA
TRBV29-1	TRBJ2-7	many	TRBD1	13	CSFFLQGANEQYF	TGCAGTTTTTTCCTCCAGGGGGCCAACGAGCAGTACTTC
TRBV29-1	TRBJ1-1	once	-	13	CSVEETENTEAFF	TGCAGCGTTGAAGAAACTGAAAACACTGAAGCTTTCTTT
TRBV19	TRBJ1-1	once	TRBD1	16	CASSTSHTGTGHEAFF	TGTGCCAGTAGTACTTCTCACACCGGGACAGGACACGAAGCTTTCTTT
TRBV4-3	TRBJ1-6	-	-	12	CAVQGYNSPLHF	TGCGCCGTACAGGGATATAATTCACCCCTCCACTTT
TRBV13	TRBJ2-5	many	-	15	CASSRTLSERETQYF	TGTGCCAGCAGCCGCACCCTATCTGAGCGGGAGACCCAGTACTTC
TRBV9	TRBJ2-7	few	TRBD1	15	CASSERDRYSYEQYF	TGTGCCAGCAGCGAGAGGGACAGATACTCCTACGAGCAGTACTTC
TRBV10-3	TRBJ1-1	many	TRBD1	14	CASRGEGGAGEAFF	TGTGCCAGCCGGGGGGAAGGGGGCGCGGGAGAAGCTTTCTTT
TRBV29-1	TRBJ2-7	few	-	15	CASTLGATTYYEQYF	TGTGCCAGCACCCTCGGGGCGACCACTTACTACGAGCAGTACTTC
TRBV10-3	TRBJ1-2	few	TRBD1	18	CASSTDLTGGLLNYGYTF	TGTGCCAGCAGCACAGATTTGACAGGGGGCTTGCTAAACTATGGCTACACCTTC
TRBV9	TRBJ1-1	many	-	14	CASNAGQLNTEAFF	TGTGCCAGCAACGCGGGGCAGCTGAACACTGAAGCTTTCTTT
TRBV2	TRBJ1-6	-	-	17	CASSRAPTGSHNSPLHF	TGTGCCAGCAGCCGCGCACCCACAGGGTCTCATAATTCACCCCTCCACTTT
TRBV2	TRBJ2-7	-	TRBD2	12	CASSGRAVEQYF	TGTGCCAGCAGCGGGAGGGCCGTCGAGCAGTACTTC
TRBV25-1	TRBJ1-5	-	TRBD1	16	CASSSGTGKEYQPQHF	TGTGCCAGCAGTAGCGGGACAGGGAAAGAGTATCAGCCCCAGCATTTT
TRBV7-2	TRBJ1-5	-	-	14	CASSFGGIDQPQHF	TGTGCCAGCAGCTTTGGTGGGATAGATCAGCCCCAGCATTTT
TRBV5-1	TRBJ2-7	-	-	11	CASSEVSGQYF	TGTGCCAGCAGTGAAGTCTCAGGGCAGTACTTC
TRBV10-3	TRBJ1-6	-	TRBD1	16	CAISRGQGVYNSPLHF	TGTGCCATCAGCCGTGGACAGGGCGTTTATAATTCACCCCTCCACTTT
TRBV2	TRBJ1-4	-	-	14	CASRTSGGYEKLFF	TGTGCCAGCAGGACTAGCGGGGGCTACGAAAAACTGTTTTTT
TRBV20-1	TRBJ2-2	-	-	14	CSARGLLNTGELFF	TGCAGTGCTAGAGGACTACTGAACACCGGGGAGCTGTTTTTT
TRBV12-3/TRBV12-4	TRBJ2-5	many	-	14	CASGNWGAKVTQYF	TGTGCCAGCGGGAATTGGGGTGCCAAAGTGACCCAGTACTTC
TRBV29-1	TRBJ1-1	-	-	14	CSVDALGVVTEAFF	TGCAGCGTTGATGCCTTAGGGGTGGTCACTGAAGCTTTCTTT
TRBV25-1	TRBJ2-2	-	-	16	CASSASRRDLRGELFF	TGTGCCAGCAGTGCTAGTCGCCGGGACCTAAGGGGGGAGCTGTTTTTT
TRBV7-2	TRBJ1-1	-	-	15	CASSPKGRLSTEAFF	TGTGCCAGCAGCCCGAAAGGGCGGTTATCAACTGAAGCTTTCTTT
TRBV7-9	TRBJ1-2	few	-	13	CASSLIGNYGYTF	TGTGCCAGCAGTTTAATCGGCAATTATGGCTACACCTTC
TRBV5-1	TRBJ1-6	few	-	19	CASSLDVLPFCSYNSPLHF	TGCGCCAGCAGCTTGGATGTCTTGCCGTTTTGTTCCTATAATTCACCCCTCCACTTT
TRBV19	TRBJ1-4	few	-	15	CASREGTAVGEKLFF	TGTGCCAGTAGGGAGGGGACTGCCGTCGGGGAAAAACTGTTTTTT
TRBV7-3	TRBJ2-5	many	-	15	CASSLRPGKLETQYF	TGTGCCAGCAGCTTACGGCCAGGGAAGCTAGAGACCCAGTACTTC
TRBV24-1	TRBJ1-5	-	-	14	CASSSVQGWQPQHF	TGTGCCAGCAGTTCTGTCCAGGGCTGGCAGCCCCAGCATTTT
TRBV9	TRBJ2-7	many	TRBD1	11	CASSTGVEQYF	TGTGCCAGCAGCACAGGGGTCGAGCAGTACTTC